Included here is one T cell receptor (beta chain) sequence, with context. Its antigen is unknown. At one boundary the junction diverges from the germline segment, which might be a read error. The time point tag for this specimen amounts to: blood 4 weeks post-SBRT, at nephrectomy. The sample's treatment or condition, from its label and the paper: 15 Gy SBRT to primary tumor, nephrectomy 4 weeks later. Samples came from a clinical trial, in which primary renal cell carcinomas received 15 Gy stereotactic body radiation therapy followed by nephrectomy 4 weeks later. Serial peripheral blood from radiation-treated patients was sampled at baseline, 2 weeks and 4 weeks after SBRT to track tumor-enriched clonotypes. Every patient had renal cell carcinoma of clear cell pathology. The QIAamp DNA Blood Mini Kit (Qiagen) was used to prepare genomic DNA for TCR sequencing. Only samples passing all quality control checks were included in the analyses.

This sample was taken from a study of radiation and T cells in renal cell carcinoma (dated by TCRdb to about 2020). For the wider study: TCR beta sequencing covered some 55 samples in total, comprising around 25 tumors and roughly 27 peripheral blood samples. The final blood draw took place at 4 weeks after radiation, the same time as nephrectomy. In the 55 or so samples combined, around 3.9 million unique CDR3 nucleotide sequences were found, encoding 2 million to 3 million unique CDR3 amino acid sequences. The study at large found these results: In blood, the top tumor clonotypes increased between baseline and 2 weeks post-radiation and then shrank by 4 weeks, which suggests that tumor-resident clones expanded only transiently. No pretreatment tumor biopsies were available, so the baseline intratumoral presence of clonotypes could not be determined. Effects of radiation dose or scheduling on the TCR repertoire could not be addressed with the single-armed trial design. Tracking of blood repertoire dynamics stopped at roughly four weeks after treatment, with no follow-up past that point.

TCR beta libraries were generated from genomic DNA with the immunoSEQ kit, following the manufacturer's recommendations. To prepare libraries, a first multiplex PCR with proprietary primers was run, followed by a second PCR that added unique barcodes, and a bead cleanup was done after each round. Each sample batch included a kit-provided positive control reaction and a negative control reaction. The final libraries were assessed on an Agilent 4200 TapeStation D1000 ScreenTape, pooled by volume, and quantified by qPCR. Sequencing ran on an Illumina NextSeq500 with a MidOutput 150-cycle cartridge, using 156 Read1 and 15 Index1 cycles with kit custom primers. The pooled library was loaded at roughly 1 pM with a roughly 20% PhiX control spike-in. The authors processed their data as follows. The vendor-processed data were analyzed in R, and a clonotype was defined as all T cells that share the same CDR3 nucleotide sequence. For clone abundance analyses, frequencies were normalized to the 10,000 most abundant clones per sample. Before analysis, public T cell clones were removed, and these numbered fewer than six per sample on average. An abundance difference of at least 32-fold between compartments was the criterion for calling clonotypes tumor-enriched or baseline blood-enriched. A beta-binomial differential abundance model was used to identify clonotypes that expanded or contracted between blood time points. Similarity between tumor and blood repertoires was quantified using the Baroni-Urbani and Buser coefficient, and groups were compared with two-tailed Wilcoxon tests in R. What TCRdb holds here is the immuneACCESS table cut down to in-frame rearrangements. Part of the clones is not present; checked against another copy, under half of the missing clones reflect an unresolved V gene, and the others are unexplained. V, J and clone size derive from that table, while D and trimming were established from the DNA sequence. Here the sample has roughly 92,000 clones; around 83% occur a single time. The ten most abundant clones make up around 7.7% of the sample.

The starting material was blood, obtained from a patient whose treatment included radiotherapy and nephrectomy. This TCR derives from a man aged 60-69 years with renal cell carcinoma.

CDR3 region: CARRKRGETQYF. In nucleotide form, the sequence is TGTGCCCGGAGGAAGCGCGGGGAGACCCAGTACTTC. The receptor chain draws on TRBV30 and TRBJ2-5; TRBD2 could be the D gene, as 5 bases match. Inclusive of the bounding cysteine and phenylalanine, the CDR3 is 12 residues long. Only the CDR3 DNA is retained, 36 bases long and in frame from the first base. Looking up the germline V gene (reference sequence) yields CDR1 GTSNPN and CDR2 SVGIG. The CDR3 plus the reference TRBV30 and TRBJ2-5 genes for the other parts give the full variable domain: SQTIHQWPATLVQPVGSPLSLECTVEGTSNPNLYWYRQAAGRGLQLLFYSVGIGQISSEVPQNLSASRPQDRQFILSSKKLLLSDSGFYLCARRKRGETQYFGPGTRLLVL.